This TCR beta chain came from a study of a mutant IDH1 vaccine in newly diagnosed glioma. Study-level background: First vaccine doses came 4-6 weeks after radiotherapy alone, or with temozolomide cycles. Every participant had undergone radiotherapy, temozolomide, or both before, and most underwent both. Points from the study as a whole: Vaccine-induced responses were seen in under 95% of patients, spanning several MHC alleles.

Some clones are missing from TCRdb's copy, which holds only in-frame ones; the method was immunoSEQ multiplex PCR. This table has 38,000 or so clones, approximately 90% appearing once. The time point denotes: week 5, during vaccination. In every dose of vaccine, 300 ug of mutant IDH1 20-mer peptide was given alongside topical imiquimod. CDR3 length: 13 amino acids. V trimming: 5 bases; J trimming: 8 bases; junction bases outside the gene matches: 7. CDR1 MNHEY and CDR2 SVGAGI come from the germline V gene. On this clone itself: The antigen is not known.

This material consisted of PBMCs, taken from a glioma patient whose treatment included an IDH1 peptide vaccine. The receptor's source is a man aged 50 or older with glioma. The V gene is TRBV6-5, the J gene TRBJ1-2; TRBD1 matches 8 bases. The CDR3: CASSRNRGYGYTF. The CDR3 DNA reads TGTGCCAGCAGTCGAAACAGGGGGTACGGCTACACCTTC.